The 21 T cell receptor beta chains below come from one sample, sequenced in a study of shared clonotypes between healthy human individuals. TCRdb keeps only in-frame clones here, not all; method: immunoSEQ multiplex PCR. The sample carries over 2,000,000 clones, 93% recorded once. The naive CD8 population came from CD45RO-negative cells selected for CCR7, without terminally differentiated effector memory CD45RA+ cells. The specimen sequenced was naive CD8+ T cells from PBMCs. The receptors here all came from a man younger than 35 in good health. Some clones in this sample may be carry-over from other donors' samples.

This chain uses TRBV4-1 with TRBJ1-1; D ambiguous. The germline V gene encodes CDR1 MGHRA and CDR2 YSYEKL. Trimming removed 0 bases from V and 2 bases from J, with 10 bases in between. The CDR3 loop spans 15 amino acids. CDR3 sequence: CASSQDTAENTEAFF. The CDR3 DNA follows: TGCGCCAGCAGCCAAGATACCGCGGAAAACACTGAAGCTTTCTTT.

V is TRBV27 and J is TRBJ2-7; weak D call: TRBD2 (6 bases). This CDR3 contains 17 residues. The V and J ends lost 0 bases and 5 bases respectively, with 20 bases between them. Germline CDR1 MNHEY, CDR2 SMNVEV (reference sequence). CDR3 nucleotides: TGTGCCAGCAGTTTATCGATCTCGGGGGTATTCGGCCACGAGCAGTACTTC. This codes for CASSLSISGVFGHEQYF.

V and J are TRBV5-4 and TRBJ2-7; D is ambiguous. Trimming took 4 bases from V and 0 from J, leaving 11 bases between them. Germline CDR1 SGHNT, CDR2 YYREEE (reference sequence). This CDR3 has 14 amino acids. CDR3: CASSVYKGSYEQYF. The CDR3 nucleotides are TGTGCCAGCAGCGTCTATAAGGGCTCCTACGAGCAGTACTTC. The whole variable domain, filled in from reference TRBV5-4 and TRBJ2-7, reads ETGVTQSPTHLIKTRGQQVTLRCSSQSGHNTVSWYQQALGQGPQFIFQYYREEENGRGNFPPRFSGLQFPNYSSELNVNALELDDSALYLCASSVYKGSYEQYFGPGTRLTVT.

The rearrangement joins TRBV11-2 to TRBJ1-3, with D possibly TRBD1 on 5 matching bases. Germline CDR1 reads SGHAT; CDR2 reads FQNNGV. With 5 bases removed from V and 2 bases from J, the gap between germline ends came to 19 bases. The CDR3 is made up of 17 amino acids. CDR3 amino acids: CASSHTRRDLPGNTIYF. DNA for the CDR3: TGTGCCAGCAGCCATACCCGCAGGGACTTACCTGGAAACACCATATATTTT.

As DNA, the CDR3 is TGCGCCAGCATAGGAAACTTTTACAATGAGCAGTTCTTC. This gives the protein CASIGNFYNEQFF. The V call is TRBV5-1, the J call TRBJ2-1; D is undetermined. The CDR3 is made up of 13 amino acids. The germline V and J ends were trimmed by 6 bases and 4 bases, with 11 bases remaining between them. The germline V gene encodes CDR1 SGHRS and CDR2 YFSETQ.

This clone occurred a few times. The gene calls are TRBV6-1 and TRBJ1-1, with TRBD1 as a possible D gene (5 bases). Germline-derived CDR1 and CDR2 are MNHNS and SASEGT. The CDR3 is 14 residues long. The ends were cut back, 7 bases at V and 5 bases at J, with 17 bases in the middle. The CDR3 coding sequence is TGTGCCAGCACCCCAGGGACGATGGGGACTGAAGCTTTCTTT. Protein sequence: CASTPGTMGTEAFF.

The chain employs TRBV29-1 and TRBJ2-1; TRBD2 matches 8 bases. CDR3 length: 13 residues. Unmatched junction bases numbered 9, after V lost 7 bases and J lost 7 bases. Germline V gene data show CDR1 as SQVTM and CDR2 as ANQGSEA. CDR3 sequence: CSAGGPLGNEQFF. DNA of the CDR3: TGCAGCGCGGGAGGGCCTTTGGGAAATGAGCAGTTCTTC.

The sample holds one count of this clone. This chain links TRBV28 with TRBJ1-2; D ambiguous. CDR3 length: 15 amino acids. Trimming shortened V by 5 bases and J by 4 bases, and 17 bases separated the two germline ends. The germline CDR1 and CDR2 sequences are MDHEN and SYDVKM. The CDR3 sequence: CASSTHQVGSYGYTF. In DNA form, the CDR3 reads TGTGCCAGCAGTACACACCAGGTTGGGTCCTATGGCTACACCTTC.

A word on this clone: The same CDR3 also results from other DNA sequences found in this sample. The chain has TRBV29-1 and TRBJ1-2, with 11 nucleotides matching TRBD1. This CDR3 spans 13 amino acids. Losses at the gene ends were 5 bases for V and 3 bases for J; bases not matched to a gene: 2. Germline lookup yields CDR1 SQVTM and CDR2 ANQGSEA. The CDR3: CSVRTGGDYGYTF. In DNA, the CDR3 is TGCAGCGTTCGGACAGGGGGCGACTATGGCTACACCTTC. Together with reference TRBV29-1 and TRBJ1-2, the CDR3 gives the full variable domain: SAVISQKPSRDICQRGTSLTIQCQVDSQVTMMFWYRQQPGQSLTLIATANQGSEATYESGFVIDKFPISRPNLTFSTLTVSNMSPEDSSIYLCSVRTGGDYGYTFGSGTRLTVV.

Points on this clone: Other nucleotide sequences in the sample specify the same CDR3. This chain joins TRBV9 and TRBJ1-1; D perhaps matches TRBD1 (5 bases). V lost 0 bases to trimming and J lost 1 base, with 7 bases between them. Germline V lookup: CDR1 SGDLS, CDR2 YYNGEE. There are 14 residues in the CDR3. The chain's CDR3 is CASSVGDRNTEAFF. CDR3 in DNA: TGTGCCAGCAGCGTAGGGGACCGGAACACTGAAGCTTTCTTT.

Regarding this clone: This same CDR3 is encoded by further DNA sequences in the sample. This chain connects TRBV7-2 to TRBJ2-1; TRBD2 agrees at 9 bases. This CDR3 contains 13 residues. The V gene's germline CDR1 is SGHTA and CDR2 FQGNSA. The V gene end was trimmed by 1 base and the J gene end by 8 bases; junction bases not matched to a gene: 0. The CDR3 DNA reads TGTGCCAGCAGCTTAGTAGCGGGAGATGAGCAGTTCTTC. It yields the protein CASSLVAGDEQFF.

This chain uses TRBV6-4 with TRBJ2-3, with 9 bases that match TRBD2. CDR3 length: 15 amino acids. Germline loops: CDR1 MRHNA, CDR2 SNTAGT. Unmatched junction bases numbered 8, after V lost 6 bases and J lost 4 bases. In nucleotides, the CDR3 is TGTGCCAGCAGCCTCGGAGCGGGAGGCTCAGATACGCAGTATTTT. Residues: CASSLGAGGSDTQYF.

The chain links TRBV15 to TRBJ1-5, with unresolved D. Per the germline V gene, CDR1 is LNHNV and CDR2 is YYDKDF (reference sequence). The CDR3 length is 10 residues. Trimming took off 4 bases at V and 5 bases at J, with 0 bases between the two ends. For the CDR3, the DNA is TGTGCCACCAGCAATCAGCCCCAGCATTTT. Encoded protein: CATSNQPQHF.

As regards this clone: Within the sample, other DNA sequences also encode this same CDR3. This chain joins TRBV6-6 and TRBJ2-1; tentative D call: TRBD2 (5 bases). The CDR3 totals 13 residues. Germline assignment: CDR1 MNHNY and CDR2 SVGAGI (reference sequence). The germline V and J ends were trimmed by 2 bases and 7 bases, with 9 bases remaining between them. The CDR3 sequence is CASSYGLSNEQFF. CDR3 nucleotides: TGTGCCAGCAGTTACGGACTCAGTAATGAGCAGTTCTTC.

The V and J genes are TRBV11-2 and TRBJ1-4; maybe TRBD1 (5 bases). V lost 1 base and J 7 bases, leaving 10 bases between the germline ends. The CDR3 covers 14 residues. Germline V gives CDR1 SGHAT, CDR2 FQNNGV. The DNA for the CDR3 is TGTGCCAGCAGCTTAGGGGTCAGGGCTGAAAAACTGTTTTTT. It yields the protein CASSLGVRAEKLFF.

About this clone itself: Distinct nucleotide sequences in the sample also encode this CDR3. The rearrangement links TRBV28 to TRBJ2-1, with TRBD2 matching over 15 bases. The CDR3 sequence is 15 residues long. With 6 bases clipped from V and 6 bases from J, the junction kept 3 bases outside the gene matches. Looked up from germline, CDR1 is MDHEN and CDR2 is SYDVKM. This chain's CDR3 is CASSLGLAGGNEQFF. DNA of the CDR3: TGTGCCAGCAGCCTGGGACTAGCGGGAGGCAATGAGCAGTTCTTC. The full variable domain, in which reference TRBV28 and TRBJ2-1 provide the parts outside the CDR3, is DVKVTQSSRYLVKRTGEKVFLECVQDMDHENMFWYRQDPGLGLRLIYFSYDVKMKEKGDIPEGYSVSREKKERFSLILESASTNQTSMYLCASSLGLAGGNEQFFGPGTRLTVL.

The chain uses TRBV6-1 and TRBJ1-3; a possible D gene is TRBD1 (5 bases). The V gene's germline CDR1 is MNHNS and CDR2 SASEGT. This CDR3 is 15 amino acids long. Trimming cost V 1 base and J 0 bases, with 7 bases left between them. The CDR3 DNA sequence: TGTGCCAGCAGTGAAGAGGGACTCTCTGGAAACACCATATATTTT. It codes for CASSEEGLSGNTIYF.

For the CDR3, the DNA is TGTGCCAGTAGTATTTGGGACACGGGAAACTATGGCTACACCTTC. It is translated as CASSIWDTGNYGYTF. The chain combines TRBV19 with TRBJ1-2; D perhaps matches TRBD1 (6 bases). CDR3 size: 15 residues. Trimming left V 3 bases short and J 2 bases short, with 13 bases between. The germline CDR1 and CDR2 sequences are LNHDA and SQIVND (reference sequence).

The rearrangement uses TRBV5-1 and TRBJ2-7; D unclear. Germline assignment: CDR1 SGHRS and CDR2 YFSETQ. V was shortened by 0 bases and J by 0 bases, with 10 bases between the two germline ends. The length of the CDR3 is 15 residues. CDR3 DNA sequence: TGCGCCAGCAGCTTGGCCCACCTCAGCTCCTACGAGCAGTACTTC. It encodes CASSLAHLSSYEQYF.

Details on this clone: This same CDR3 is encoded by further DNA sequences in the sample. The chain combines TRBV7-9 with TRBJ2-7; D call uncertain. Germline assignment: CDR1 SEHNR and CDR2 FQNEAQ (reference sequence). Trimming stripped 3 bases from V and 0 bases from J, with 3 bases between. The CDR3 extends over 12 amino acids. CDR3 in amino acids: CASSLYSYEQYF. The CDR3 region has the DNA TGTGCCAGCAGCTTGTACTCCTACGAGCAGTACTTC.

The chain employs TRBV13 and TRBJ2-2; D ambiguous. The CDR3 is made up of 13 amino acids. V dropped 5 bases and J dropped 8 bases, with 12 bases sitting between them. The germline V gene has CDR1 PRHDT and CDR2 FYEKMQ (reference sequence). CDR3 in amino acids: CASSAPTAGELFF. In DNA form, the CDR3 reads TGTGCCAGCAGCGCGCCGACGGCAGGGGAGCTGTTTTTT.